Listed below are T cell receptor beta chains from one sample, sequenced in a study of blood T cell repertoires in COVID-19. Clones were read by immunoSEQ multiplex PCR, and TCRdb kept only the in-frame ones, dropping some. This sample has about 100,000 clones; around 85% occur once, and the top ten carry roughly an eighth. The sequenced sample consisted of peripheral blood. All receptors come from a middle-aged man with active or convalescent COVID-19. Each CDR3 is given with its conserved first and last residue.

v_call cdr3_aa
TRBV5-5 CASSTWTSGREGEQFF
TRBV30 CAWTNSGANVLTF
TRBV10-1 CASSEGQGLDEQFF
TRBV6-5 CASSRGTAQETQYF
TRBV19 CASSTDRGQETQYF
TRBV2 CASRATGGAETQYF
TRBV6-1 CASSEAQRADISNEQFF
TRBV7-8 CASSALAGGDYEQYF
TRBV28 CASSSGQGTDTQYF
TRBV7-8 CASGQGRGEQYF
TRBV6-5 CASTMNSGNTIYF
TRBV7-2 CASSLTAGGELFF
TRBV15 CATSRDGPATNEKLFF
TRBV7-9 CASSLVSGILDEQFF
TRBV5-1 CASTSTGTYQETQYF
TRBV5-4 CASSLLGSSYEQYF
TRBV2 CASSREGGGTDTQYF
TRBV3-1/TRBV3-2 CASSAQGFSGNTIYF
TRBV24-1 CATAKDSYEQYF
TRBV15 CATSSGRAYEQYF
TRBV6-2/TRBV6-3 CASSSQAGNYGYTF
TRBV5-1 CASSLTPGGNTEAFF
TRBV28 CASDWAANSPLHF
TRBV4-2 CASSQEGASIDTEAFF
TRBV5-1 CASSQSTGIGYGYTF
TRBV5-5 CASSNRLAEGNIQYF
TRBV28 CASSLPQGASEQYF
TRBV14 CASSPLAGGDTQYF
TRBV6-5 CASWRQGSYNEQFF